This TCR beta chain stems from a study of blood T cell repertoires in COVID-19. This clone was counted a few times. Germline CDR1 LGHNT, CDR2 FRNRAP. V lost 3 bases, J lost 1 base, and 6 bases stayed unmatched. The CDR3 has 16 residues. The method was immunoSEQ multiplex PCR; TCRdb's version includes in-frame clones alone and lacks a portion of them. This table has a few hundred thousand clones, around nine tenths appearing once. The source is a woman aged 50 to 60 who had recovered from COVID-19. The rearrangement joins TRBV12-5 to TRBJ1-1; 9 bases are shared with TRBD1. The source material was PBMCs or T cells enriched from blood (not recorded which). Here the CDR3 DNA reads TGTGCTAGTGGTTTACACCAGGGACAGGGGAACACTGAAGCTTTCTTT. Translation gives CASGLHQGQGNTEAFF.